Listed below are T cell receptor beta chains from one sample, sequenced in a study of memory CD8 T cells in hepatitis C reinfection. Sequenced by immunoSEQ multiplex PCR; TCRdb stores in-frame clones only, minus some. The top ten clones hold 0.95% to 1.5% of a sample with about 45,000 clones, over 75% of them seen once. Sequencing was carried out using naive CD8+ T cells sorted from blood. These receptors were obtained from a man aged 18 to 30 with hepatitis C virus infection. Both conserved end residues are part of each CDR3. Each record gives: J gene, clone size, V gene, CDR3 length, D gene, CDR3 protein, CDR3 DNA. D genes are given only for firm matches. Only some rows state a clone size, as once, few, many or a class for expanded clones.

J: TRBJ1-5
size: .
V: TRBV6-1
length: 15
D: .
CDR3: CASSQIPGLNQPQHF
DNA: TGTGCCAGCAGCCAAATTCCAGGGCTAAATCAGCCCCAGCATTTT

J: TRBJ1-5
size: .
V: TRBV28
length: 13
D: .
CDR3: CAAAVGGDQPQHF
DNA: TGTGCCGCAGCGGTGGGAGGAGATCAGCCCCAGCATTTT

J: TRBJ2-2
size: .
V: TRBV27
length: 12
D: .
CDR3: CASSLLSGELFF
DNA: TGTGCCAGCAGCCTTCTATCCGGGGAGCTGTTTTTT

J: TRBJ1-1
size: once
V: TRBV19
length: 14
D: .
CDR3: CASNPTPSATEAFF
DNA: TGTGCCAGTAACCCGACACCTTCCGCCACTGAAGCTTTCTTT

J: TRBJ2-7
size: .
V: TRBV28
length: 16
D: TRBD2
CDR3: CASTLTRSGRNNEQYF
DNA: TGTGCCAGCACCCTAACCCGGAGCGGGAGAAATAACGAGCAGTACTTC

J: TRBJ2-1
size: .
V: TRBV7-9
length: 16
D: TRBD2
CDR3: CASSLIYPAGVLEQFF
DNA: TGTGCCAGCAGCTTAATCTACCCAGCGGGAGTGCTTGAGCAGTTCTTC

J: TRBJ1-1
size: .
V: TRBV7-9
length: 14
D: .
CDR3: CASSQAGTGTEAFF
DNA: TGTGCCAGCAGCCAAGCGGGGACGGGGACTGAAGCTTTCTTT

J: TRBJ1-6
size: .
V: TRBV9
length: 18
D: TRBD1
CDR3: CASSVDWGGQGGESPLHF
DNA: TGTGCCAGCAGCGTAGATTGGGGGGGACAGGGTGGGGAATCACCCCTCCACTTT

J: TRBJ2-7
size: .
V: TRBV7-9
length: 14
D: TRBD2
CDR3: CASSSSGSGYEQYF
DNA: TGTGCCAGCAGCTCTAGCGGGAGCGGGTACGAGCAGTACTTC

J: TRBJ2-1
size: .
V: TRBV10-1
length: 11
D: .
CDR3: CASSEGGSPFF
DNA: TGCGCCAGCAGTGAGGGAGGTAGCCCGTTCTTC

J: TRBJ1-1
size: few
V: TRBV6-5
length: 13
D: TRBD1
CDR3: CASRRQGPTEAFF
DNA: TGTGCCAGCAGACGACAGGGGCCCACTGAAGCTTTCTTT

J: TRBJ1-3
size: .
V: TRBV28
length: 16
D: TRBD1
CDR3: CASSRDRFTSGNTIYF
DNA: TGTGCCAGCAGTAGGGACAGGTTTACCTCTGGAAACACCATATATTTT

J: TRBJ1-1
size: once
V: TRBV15
length: 14
D: TRBD1
CDR3: CATSIPGQATGAFF
DNA: TGTGCCACCAGCATACCGGGACAGGCCACGGGAGCTTTCTTT

J: TRBJ2-5
size: .
V: TRBV4-1
length: 13
D: .
CDR3: CASSQQTWETQYF
DNA: TGCGCCAGCAGCCAACAGACTTGGGAGACCCAGTACTTC

J: TRBJ2-1
size: .
V: TRBV7-9
length: 15
D: TRBD2
CDR3: CASSTTAGGVNEQFF
DNA: TGTGCCAGCAGCACCACAGCGGGAGGTGTGAATGAGCAGTTCTTC

J: TRBJ2-3
size: .
V: TRBV5-1
length: 16
D: TRBD2
CDR3: CASSLVTSGRSDTQYF
DNA: TGCGCCAGCAGCTTGGTCACTAGCGGGAGGTCAGATACGCAGTATTTT

J: TRBJ2-7
size: .
V: TRBV6-1
length: 13
D: .
CDR3: CASSERGPYEQYF
DNA: TGTGCCAGCAGTGAACGAGGGCCCTACGAGCAGTACTTC

J: TRBJ1-2
size: .
V: TRBV19
length: 13
D: .
CDR3: CASSRQANYGYTF
DNA: TGTGCCAGTAGCAGACAGGCTAACTATGGCTACACCTTC

J: TRBJ2-7
size: .
V: TRBV7-9
length: 16
D: .
CDR3: CASSFFNMQFSYEQYF
DNA: TGTGCCAGCAGCTTTTTCAACATGCAGTTCTCCTACGAGCAGTACTTC

J: TRBJ2-1
size: .
V: TRBV2
length: 16
D: TRBD1
CDR3: CASSEERQGAGNEQFF
DNA: TGTGCCAGCAGTGAAGAGAGACAGGGGGCTGGCAATGAGCAGTTCTTC

J: TRBJ2-7
size: .
V: TRBV11-1
length: 15
D: TRBD2
CDR3: CASSFSGGDLPEQYF
DNA: TGTGCCAGCAGCTTCTCCGGGGGGGACCTCCCCGAGCAGTACTTC

J: TRBJ2-1
size: few
V: TRBV4-2
length: 13
D: .
CDR3: CASSQATYNEQFF
DNA: TGTGCCAGCAGCCAAGCCACATACAATGAGCAGTTCTTC

J: TRBJ2-3
size: .
V: TRBV6-6
length: 14
D: .
CDR3: CASSPGRWTDTQYF
DNA: TGTGCCAGCAGCCCAGGGAGGTGGACAGATACGCAGTATTTT

J: TRBJ2-7
size: .
V: TRBV5-4
length: 14
D: TRBD1
CDR3: CASSFGQGSYEQYF
DNA: TGTGCCAGCAGCTTCGGACAGGGATCGTACGAGCAGTACTTC

J: TRBJ2-1
size: .
V: TRBV6-6
length: 15
D: .
CDR3: CAGATYSGSYNEQFF
DNA: TGTGCCGGCGCGACATATAGCGGCTCCTACAATGAGCAGTTCTTC

J: TRBJ2-1
size: .
V: TRBV7-3
length: 16
D: TRBD2
CDR3: CASSLKLAGSYNEQFF
DNA: TGTGCCAGCAGCTTAAAACTAGCGGGCTCCTACAATGAGCAGTTCTTC

J: TRBJ2-6
size: .
V: TRBV5-4
length: 17
D: TRBD2
CDR3: CASSLELAGAGANVLTF
DNA: TGTGCCAGCAGCTTGGAACTAGCGGGAGCTGGGGCCAACGTCCTGACTTTC

J: TRBJ2-5
size: .
V: TRBV6-5
length: 16
D: TRBD2
CDR3: CASCSQRGGTGETQYF
DNA: TGTGCCAGCTGTTCACAACGGGGGGGCACAGGAGAGACCCAGTACTTC

J: TRBJ2-4
size: .
V: TRBV29-1
length: 13
D: .
CDR3: CSVELRGKNIQYF
DNA: TGCAGCGTTGAATTACGGGGCAAAAACATTCAGTACTTC

J: TRBJ2-6
size: .
V: TRBV7-2
length: 17
D: .
CDR3: CASSLDDWRSGANVLTF
DNA: TGTGCCAGCAGCTTAGATGACTGGCGCTCTGGGGCCAACGTCCTGACTTTC

J: TRBJ2-1
size: .
V: TRBV4-1
length: 14
D: TRBD1
CDR3: CASSQGSTGQSKFF
DNA: TGCGCCAGCAGCCAAGGGTCGACAGGGCAATCGAAGTTCTTC

J: TRBJ2-3
size: .
V: TRBV7-9
length: 16
D: TRBD2
CDR3: CASSDGTSGFTDTQYF
DNA: TGTGCCAGCAGCGACGGGACTAGCGGTTTCACAGATACGCAGTATTTT

J: TRBJ2-5
size: .
V: TRBV4-2
length: 16
D: .
CDR3: CASSLHSEGGQETQYF
DNA: TGTGCCAGCAGCCTTCACTCGGAGGGGGGGCAAGAGACCCAGTACTTC

J: TRBJ2-1
size: .
V: TRBV6-5
length: 15
D: .
CDR3: CASTDGTGSYNEQFF
DNA: TGTGCCAGCACAGACGGGACCGGGAGCTACAATGAGCAGTTCTTC

J: TRBJ1-6
size: .
V: TRBV11-2
length: 16
D: .
CDR3: CASSSNRATYNSPLHF
DNA: TGTGCCAGCAGCTCCAACAGGGCAACCTATAATTCACCCCTCCACTTT

J: TRBJ2-1
size: .
V: TRBV7-9
length: 16
D: TRBD1
CDR3: CASSLSGTVGENEQFF
DNA: TGTGCCAGCAGCTTATCCGGGACAGTGGGTGAGAATGAGCAGTTCTTC

J: TRBJ2-7
size: .
V: TRBV4-1
length: 16
D: TRBD1
CDR3: CASSQDWRQGVGEQYF
DNA: TGCGCCAGCAGCCAAGATTGGCGACAGGGGGTCGGCGAGCAGTACTTC

J: TRBJ1-1
size: .
V: TRBV10-2
length: 13
D: .
CDR3: CASSGGTNTEAFF
DNA: TGCGCCAGCAGTGGAGGTACGAACACTGAAGCTTTCTTT

J: TRBJ2-4
size: .
V: TRBV2
length: 14
D: .
CDR3: CASSDSRDTDIQYF
DNA: TGTGCCAGCAGTGATAGCAGGGACACCGACATTCAGTACTTC

J: TRBJ2-1
size: .
V: TRBV11-1
length: 17
D: .
CDR3: CASSLAARLAGYNEQFF
DNA: TGTGCCAGCAGCTTAGCTGCCCGGCTAGCAGGATACAATGAGCAGTTCTTC

J: TRBJ1-1
size: .
V: TRBV14
length: 15
D: TRBD1
CDR3: CASSPPDREVTEAFF
DNA: TGTGCCAGCAGCCCCCCGGACAGGGAGGTCACTGAAGCTTTCTTT

J: TRBJ1-5
size: .
V: TRBV19
length: 14
D: .
CDR3: CASSIRGLNQPQHF
DNA: TGTGCCAGTAGTATAAGAGGCCTCAATCAGCCCCAGCATTTT

J: TRBJ1-1
size: .
V: TRBV10-2
length: 15
D: .
CDR3: CASSEFSTTNTEAFF
DNA: TGCGCCAGCAGTGAGTTCTCGACTACGAACACTGAAGCTTTCTTT

J: TRBJ2-3
size: .
V: TRBV7-2
length: 16
D: TRBD2
CDR3: CASSLPLANYPDTQYF
DNA: TGTGCCAGCAGCTTACCACTAGCGAATTACCCAGATACGCAGTATTTT